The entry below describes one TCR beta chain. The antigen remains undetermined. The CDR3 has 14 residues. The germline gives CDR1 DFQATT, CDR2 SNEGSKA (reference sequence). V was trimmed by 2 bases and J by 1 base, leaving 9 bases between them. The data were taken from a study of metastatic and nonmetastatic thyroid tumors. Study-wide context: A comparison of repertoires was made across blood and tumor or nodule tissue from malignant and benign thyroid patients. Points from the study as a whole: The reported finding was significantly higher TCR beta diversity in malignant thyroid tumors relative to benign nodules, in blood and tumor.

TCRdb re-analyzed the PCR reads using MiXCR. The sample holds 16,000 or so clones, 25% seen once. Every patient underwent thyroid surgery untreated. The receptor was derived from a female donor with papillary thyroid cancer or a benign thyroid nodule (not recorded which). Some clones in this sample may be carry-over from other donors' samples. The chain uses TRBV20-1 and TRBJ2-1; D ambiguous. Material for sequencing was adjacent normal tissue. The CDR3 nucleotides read TGCAGTGCTAGAAGGCTAGATTCCTACAATGAGCAGTTCTTC. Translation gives CSARRLDSYNEQFF.